This is a list of T cell receptor beta chains from one sample in a study of cytomegalovirus exposure and HLA in healthy donors. Measured with immunoSEQ multiplex PCR; TCRdb has only the in-frame clones, and not every one. This table holds around 280,000 clones, over 85% found once. Sequenced sample: PBMCs. These receptors were taken from a woman younger than 35 in good health and CMV-seronegative. CDR3s include the opening cysteine and the closing phenylalanine or tryptophan.

j_gene: TRBJ2-1; v_gene: TRBV4-2; CDR3aa: CASSPIRGDLNEQFF
j_gene: TRBJ2-2; v_gene: TRBV12-2; CDR3aa: CASRLAGGENTGELFF
j_gene: TRBJ1-1; v_gene: TRBV18; CDR3aa: CASSPARTMMNTEAFF
j_gene: TRBJ1-1; v_gene: TRBV6-4; CDR3aa: CASSPGTGRPEAFF
j_gene: TRBJ1-3; v_gene: TRBV5-1; CDR3aa: CASSFLQVSTIYF
j_gene: TRBJ1-6; v_gene: TRBV25-1; CDR3aa: CASTGQGKNSPLHF
j_gene: TRBJ1-3; v_gene: TRBV7-3; CDR3aa: CASSLQGGGNTIYF
j_gene: TRBJ1-2; v_gene: TRBV4-1; CDR3aa: CASSPLGQIYGYTF
j_gene: TRBJ1-6; v_gene: TRBV27; CDR3aa: CASSPWRSDSPLHF
j_gene: TRBJ1-5; v_gene: TRBV7-9; CDR3aa: CSSSFEAGTSGNQPQHF
j_gene: TRBJ1-1; v_gene: TRBV5-6; CDR3aa: CASSWTGVEAFF
j_gene: TRBJ2-4; v_gene: TRBV28; CDR3aa: CASSLRRGGLSGSIQYF
j_gene: TRBJ1-2; v_gene: TRBV27; CDR3aa: CASSPLDRANYGYTF
j_gene: TRBJ1-1; v_gene: TRBV5-6; CDR3aa: CASSHRHLMNTEAFF
j_gene: -; v_gene: TRBV6-6; CDR3aa: CASSYSSQRGYEQYF
j_gene: TRBJ2-5; v_gene: TRBV10-2; CDR3aa: CASSESPSDETQYF
j_gene: TRBJ1-6; v_gene: TRBV4-1; CDR3aa: CASSLQLRAPLHF
j_gene: TRBJ2-7; v_gene: TRBV14; CDR3aa: CASSQWGARDEQYF
j_gene: TRBJ1-1; v_gene: TRBV5-1; CDR3aa: CASSFSGGMNTEAFF
j_gene: -; v_gene: TRBV28; CDR3aa: CASRPQGASYEQYF
j_gene: TRBJ2-2; v_gene: TRBV9; CDR3aa: CASRDYEGGPAGLFF
j_gene: TRBJ2-7; v_gene: TRBV4-1; CDR3aa: CASSQEGASGPFEQYF
j_gene: -; v_gene: TRBV15; CDR3aa: CATSSVDGTGPREQYF
j_gene: TRBJ2-5; v_gene: TRBV5-1; CDR3aa: CASSLGVAGGPKETQYF
j_gene: TRBJ1-2; v_gene: TRBV5-1; CDR3aa: CASSLMEGASGYTF
j_gene: TRBJ1-1; v_gene: TRBV5-6; CDR3aa: CASSLGLTEAFF
j_gene: TRBJ1-1; v_gene: TRBV5-4; CDR3aa: CASSSPRGVENTEAFF
j_gene: TRBJ1-1; v_gene: TRBV6-1; CDR3aa: CASRKYRDTEAFF
j_gene: TRBJ1-2; v_gene: TRBV7-3; CDR3aa: CASSFGGEDYGYTF
j_gene: TRBJ1-2; v_gene: TRBV5-1; CDR3aa: CASSLLTGYGYTF
j_gene: TRBJ2-5; v_gene: TRBV5-1; CDR3aa: CASSLGTGSQETQYF
j_gene: TRBJ2-5; v_gene: TRBV7-8; CDR3aa: CASSLGLAGGSETQYF
j_gene: TRBJ2-3; v_gene: TRBV7-6; CDR3aa: CASSLGGTLVTDTQYF
j_gene: TRBJ2-7; v_gene: TRBV7-9; CDR3aa: CASSLEAGGPNEQYF
j_gene: TRBJ2-7; v_gene: TRBV11-2; CDR3aa: CASSLEAHYEQYF
j_gene: TRBJ2-3; v_gene: TRBV9; CDR3aa: CASSVDGGTDTQYF
j_gene: TRBJ1-1; v_gene: TRBV2; CDR3aa: CAGSRDRDTEAFF
j_gene: TRBJ1-5; v_gene: TRBV5-1; CDR3aa: CASSTGQGNQPQHF
j_gene: TRBJ1-4; v_gene: TRBV4-1; CDR3aa: CASSFRQGTNEKLFF
j_gene: TRBJ1-6; v_gene: TRBV5-4; CDR3aa: CASSTQLMKAQNSPLHF
j_gene: TRBJ1-2; v_gene: TRBV27; CDR3aa: CASSLSSGPMAHYGYTF
j_gene: TRBJ1-3; v_gene: TRBV5-1; CDR3aa: CASSRDSLSGNTIYF
j_gene: TRBJ2-1; v_gene: TRBV7-3; CDR3aa: CASSGSTSGGPSSYNEQFF
j_gene: TRBJ1-6; v_gene: TRBV6-5; CDR3aa: CASSYSAQNDSPLHF
j_gene: TRBJ2-1; v_gene: TRBV11-3; CDR3aa: CASSSGEGSVRYNEQFF
j_gene: TRBJ2-3; v_gene: TRBV9; CDR3aa: CASSVGLRDTQYF
j_gene: TRBJ1-4; v_gene: TRBV2; CDR3aa: CATTGSQGSEKLFF
j_gene: TRBJ1-1; v_gene: TRBV6-1; CDR3aa: CASSEARGYTEAFF
j_gene: -; v_gene: TRBV7-8; CDR3aa: CASSLPAGGLEREQYF
j_gene: TRBJ1-2; v_gene: TRBV29-1; CDR3aa: CSVEDGQGGWQGYTF
j_gene: TRBJ1-1; v_gene: TRBV25-1; CDR3aa: CASSEYTGGAFF
j_gene: TRBJ1-2; v_gene: TRBV9; CDR3aa: CASSASGTGVEGYTF
j_gene: TRBJ2-7; v_gene: TRBV2; CDR3aa: CASMGRSSYEQYF
j_gene: TRBJ1-4; v_gene: TRBV7-9; CDR3aa: CASSLETRRVEKLFF
j_gene: TRBJ1-2; v_gene: TRBV27; CDR3aa: CASRVGGGYTF
j_gene: TRBJ2-3; v_gene: TRBV6-6; CDR3aa: CASSVAGSTDTQYF
j_gene: TRBJ1-5; v_gene: TRBV15; CDR3aa: CATSILDRGNQPQHF
j_gene: TRBJ2-1; v_gene: TRBV2; CDR3aa: CASSEIDGDRVANEQFF